These 10 T cell receptor beta chains were all obtained from the same sample, sequenced in a study of blood T cells in healthy people across ages. A sample-barcoded 5' primer and a J-beta primer mix were used in a second PCR of roughly 6 to 12 cycles. TCRdb itself ran the 5' RACE reads through MiXCR, one entry per CDR3 protein. Of about a million distinct CDR3 sequences listed, roughly 51% are singletons. Sequenced material: blood. The receptors derive from a woman aged 60-75 years in good health.

This clonotype was picked up a small number of times. The V gene is TRBV20-1, the J gene TRBJ2-3; D uncertain. V was pared by 3 bases and J by 0 bases, with 16 bases between. Germline V CDR1 and CDR2: DFQATT, SNEGSKA (reference sequence). The CDR3 runs 16 residues. CDR3 DNA: TGCAGTGCTAGCCGGTTCCTCAAATCTAGCACAGATACGCAGTATTTT. Translation: CSASRFLKSSTDTQYF.

This clonotype occurred many times. This sequence joins TRBV4-1 and TRBJ2-5, with D possibly being TRBD2 (5 bases). Germline CDR1 is MGHRA and CDR2 is YSYEKL. CDR3 length: 13 amino acids. V lost 1 base, J lost 3 bases, and 6 bases lay in between. The CDR3 nucleotides read TGCGCCAGCAGCCAAGGAGGGAAAGAGACCCAGTACTTC. Encoded protein: CASSQGGKETQYF.

The table lists this clonotype with many counts. J is TRBJ2-7 and V is TRBV7-2; TRBD1 might be the D (6 bases). CDR1 and CDR2 (germline): SGHTA, FQGNSA. This CDR3 is 11 amino acids long. The V end lost 5 bases, the J end lost 7 bases, and 9 bases lay between the germline ends. In DNA form, the CDR3 reads TGTGCCAGCAGCCGGACAGATGAGCAGTACTTC. This translates into CASSRTDEQYF.

In this sample, this clonotype turned up a few times. The gene calls are TRBV5-1 and TRBJ2-7; D perhaps matches TRBD1 (7 bases). Germline CDR1 and CDR2: SGHRS and YFSETQ. The length of the CDR3 is 16 residues. With 0 bases removed from V and 0 bases from J, the gap between germline ends came to 13 bases. CDR3 sequence reads: CASSLESQGGSYEQYF. CDR3 nucleotide sequence: TGCGCCAGCAGCTTGGAGAGCCAGGGGGGCTCCTACGAGCAGTACTTC.

V usage is TRBV4-3 and J usage is TRBJ2-7, with 9 bases fitting TRBD1. Germline V gene data show CDR1 as LGHNA and CDR2 as YSLEER. The V segment lost 3 bases and the J segment 5 bases; nucleotides outside the gene matches: 5. The CDR3 runs to 14 residues. CDR3 bases: TGCGCCAGCAGCCACGGGACAGGGAGCCACGAGCAGTACTTC. Protein sequence: CASSHGTGSHEQYF.

This clonotype was picked up a small number of times. This chain links TRBV12-3 or TRBV12-4 with TRBJ2-3; no definite D call. The V end lost 3 bases, the J end lost 4 bases, and 20 bases lay between the germline ends. The CDR3 covers 17 residues. Written as DNA, the CDR3 is TGTGCCAGCAGTTTGGGCATACATAGCCGGTCCGCAGATACGCAGTATTTT. Translating it yields CASSLGIHSRSADTQYF.

This clonotype has a handful of counts. This chain connects TRBV11-2 to TRBJ2-7; 8 bases are a match to TRBD1. CDR1 is SGHAT, CDR2 FQNNGV, per germline. This CDR3 is 14 amino acids long. V lost 4 bases and J lost 5; bases outside the gene matches: 7. CDR3 sequence reads: CASSSDRTGNEQYF. CDR3 bases: TGTGCCAGCAGCTCAGACCGGACAGGGAACGAGCAGTACTTC.

This clonotype was observed a few times. The CDR3 here is CASSYRASYNEQFF. The CDR3 DNA sequence: TGTGCCAGCAGTTACAGGGCTTCCTACAATGAGCAGTTCTTC. This rearrangement joins TRBV6-5 to TRBJ2-1; the D is unclear. The CDR3 runs to 14 residues. Germline loops: CDR1 MNHEY, CDR2 SVGAGI. Trimming shortened V by 2 bases and J by 1 base, and 6 bases separated the two germline ends.

This clonotype was observed a handful of times. The chain joins TRBV7-2 to TRBJ2-7; the D gene could be TRBD1 or TRBD2 (5 bases each). This CDR3 has 15 residues. Germline V lookup: CDR1 SGHTA, CDR2 FQGNSA. The germline V and J ends were trimmed by 5 bases and 4 bases, with 18 bases remaining between them. In DNA form, the CDR3 reads TGTGCCAGCAGCCAGGACCCGGGACGAAGTTACGAGCAGTACTTC. Amino acids: CASSQDPGRSYEQYF.

The rearrangement uses TRBV20-1 and TRBJ2-1; possibly TRBD2 for D (5 bases). The CDR3 has 16 amino acids. CDR1 is DFQATT and CDR2 is SNEGSKA in the germline V gene (reference sequence). Trimming left V 0 bases short and J 4 bases short, with 16 bases between. DNA of the CDR3: TGCAGTGCTAGAGATGGGTCTAGCCTCCTGTACAATGAGCAGTTCTTC. Encoded protein: CSARDGSSLLYNEQFF.